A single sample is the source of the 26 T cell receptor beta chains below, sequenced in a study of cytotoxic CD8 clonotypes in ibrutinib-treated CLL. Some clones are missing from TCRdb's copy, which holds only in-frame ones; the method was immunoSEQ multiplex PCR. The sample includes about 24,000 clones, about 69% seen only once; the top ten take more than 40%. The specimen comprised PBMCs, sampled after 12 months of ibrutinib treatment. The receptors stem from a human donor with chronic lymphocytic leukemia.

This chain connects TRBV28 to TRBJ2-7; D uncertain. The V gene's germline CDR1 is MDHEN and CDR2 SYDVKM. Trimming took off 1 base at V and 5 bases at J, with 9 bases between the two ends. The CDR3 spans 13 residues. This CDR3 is CASSLYRSDEQYF. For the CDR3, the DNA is TGTGCCAGCAGTTTATACCGAAGCGACGAGCAGTACTTC.

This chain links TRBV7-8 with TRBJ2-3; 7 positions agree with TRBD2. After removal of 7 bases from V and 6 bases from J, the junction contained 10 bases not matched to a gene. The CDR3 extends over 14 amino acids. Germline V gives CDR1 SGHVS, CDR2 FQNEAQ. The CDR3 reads CASTELATHDTQYF. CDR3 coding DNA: TGTGCCAGCACAGAACTAGCGACACACGATACGCAGTATTTT.

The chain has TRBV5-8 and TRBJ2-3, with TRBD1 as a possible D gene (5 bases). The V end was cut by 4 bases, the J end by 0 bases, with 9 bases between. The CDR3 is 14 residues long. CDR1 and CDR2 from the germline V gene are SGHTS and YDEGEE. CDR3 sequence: CASSRRQSTDTQYF. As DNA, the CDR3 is TGTGCCAGCAGCCGACGACAGAGCACAGATACGCAGTATTTT.

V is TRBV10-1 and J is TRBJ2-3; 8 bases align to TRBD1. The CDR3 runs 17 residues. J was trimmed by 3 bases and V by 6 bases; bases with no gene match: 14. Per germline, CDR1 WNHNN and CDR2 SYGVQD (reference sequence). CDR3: CASSPQGRGRGTDTQYF. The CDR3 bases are TGCGCCAGCAGCCCCCAGGGCAGGGGGCGAGGTACAGATACGCAGTATTTT.

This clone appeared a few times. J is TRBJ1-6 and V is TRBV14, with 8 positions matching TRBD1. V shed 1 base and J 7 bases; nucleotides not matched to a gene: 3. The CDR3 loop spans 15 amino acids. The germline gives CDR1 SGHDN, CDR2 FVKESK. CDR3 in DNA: TGTGCCAGCAGCCAAGCCTCAGGGGGCAATTCACCCCTCCACTTT. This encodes CASSQASGGNSPLHF.

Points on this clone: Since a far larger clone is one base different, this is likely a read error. CDR3 DNA sequence: TGTGCCAGCAGGGCAGGGTCCTATATGAACACTGAAGCTTTCTTT. Its translation is CASRAGSYMNTEAFF. V is TRBV5-6 and J is TRBJ1-1; possibly TRBD1 for D (5 bases). Germline V lookup: CDR1 SGHDT, CDR2 YYEEEE. Trimming pared 5 bases from V and 0 bases from J, leaving 14 bases between. The CDR3 consists of 15 residues.

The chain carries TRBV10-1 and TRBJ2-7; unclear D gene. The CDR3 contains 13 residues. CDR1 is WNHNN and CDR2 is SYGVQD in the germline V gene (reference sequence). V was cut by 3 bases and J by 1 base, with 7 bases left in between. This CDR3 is CASSDSQSYEQYF. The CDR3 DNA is TGCGCCAGCAGTGATAGCCAGTCCTACGAGCAGTACTTC.

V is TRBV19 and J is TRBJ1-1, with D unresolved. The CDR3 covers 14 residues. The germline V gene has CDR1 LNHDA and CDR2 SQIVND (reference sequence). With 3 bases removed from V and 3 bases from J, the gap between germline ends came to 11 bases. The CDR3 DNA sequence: TGTGCCAGTAGTATTTTAGGGCGGGACACTGAAGCTTTCTTT. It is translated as CASSILGRDTEAFF.

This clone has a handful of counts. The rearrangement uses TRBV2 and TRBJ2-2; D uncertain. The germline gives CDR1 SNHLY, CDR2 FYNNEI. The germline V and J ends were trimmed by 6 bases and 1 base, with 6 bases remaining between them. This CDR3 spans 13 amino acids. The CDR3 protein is CASSRENTGELFF. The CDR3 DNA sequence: TGTGCCAGCAGCCGCGAGAACACCGGGGAGCTGTTTTTT.

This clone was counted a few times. CDR3 sequence: CSAREGAEAFF. The CDR3 DNA sequence: TGCAGTGCTAGAGAGGGGGCTGAAGCTTTCTTT. The rearrangement links TRBV20-1 to TRBJ1-1; possible D gene TRBD1, 5 bases. The germline V gene has CDR1 DFQATT and CDR2 SNEGSKA (reference sequence). CDR3 length equals 11 residues. The ends were cut back, 0 bases at V and 6 bases at J, with 5 bases in the middle.

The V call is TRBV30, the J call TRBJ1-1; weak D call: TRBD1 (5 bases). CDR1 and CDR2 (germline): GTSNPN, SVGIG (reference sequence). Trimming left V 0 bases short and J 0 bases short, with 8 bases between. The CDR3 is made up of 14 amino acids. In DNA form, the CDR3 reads TGTGCCTGGAGTGTGCCCAGGGTGAACACTGAAGCTTTCTTT. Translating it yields CAWSVPRVNTEAFF.

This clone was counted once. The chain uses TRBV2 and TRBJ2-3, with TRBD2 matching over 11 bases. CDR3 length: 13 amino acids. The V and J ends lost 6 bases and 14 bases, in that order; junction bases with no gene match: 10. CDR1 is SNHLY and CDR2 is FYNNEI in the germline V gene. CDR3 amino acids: CASSQERSGGGYF. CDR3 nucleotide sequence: TGTGCCAGCAGCCAGGAGCGTAGCGGGGGGGGGTATTTT.

The CDR3 sequence: CASSLSQGADEQFF. The CDR3 DNA reads as TGCGCCAGCAGCTTAAGTCAGGGTGCGGATGAGCAGTTCTTC. The rearrangement uses TRBV5-1 and TRBJ2-1, with D perhaps matching TRBD1 (5 bases). CDR3 length: 14 residues. V was shortened by 2 bases and J by 8 bases, with 14 bases between the two germline ends. Germline lookup yields CDR1 SGHRS and CDR2 YFSETQ.

The CDR3 loop reads CASSTGQSFRPRYGYTF. Written as DNA, the CDR3 is TGTGCCAGCAGCACAGGACAGTCCTTTCGCCCGCGTTATGGCTACACCTTC. The rearrangement joins TRBV21-1 to TRBJ1-2; TRBD1 reflects the table's D call only, with no check against the DNA. TRBV21-1 is noted as a pseudogene. The CDR3 extends over 17 amino acids.

CDR3 in amino acids: CASSPLGAGGSYEQYF. Written as DNA, the CDR3 is TGTGCCAGCTCACCTCTAGGGGCAGGCGGATCCTACGAGCAGTACTTC. The V gene is TRBV18, the J gene TRBJ2-7; D perhaps matches TRBD1 (5 bases). The germline gives CDR1 KGHSH, CDR2 LQKENI. The CDR3 loop spans 16 amino acids. V was clipped by 3 bases and J by 1 base, with 16 bases between them.

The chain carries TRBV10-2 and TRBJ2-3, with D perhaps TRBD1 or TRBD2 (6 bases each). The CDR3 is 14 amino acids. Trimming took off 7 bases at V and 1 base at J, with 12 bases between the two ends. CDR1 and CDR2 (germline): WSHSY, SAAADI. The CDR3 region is CASKRGARTDTQYF. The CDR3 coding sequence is TGCGCCAGCAAGAGGGGGGCCCGCACAGATACGCAGTATTTT.

Written as DNA, the CDR3 is TGTGCCAGCAGTCCCCAGGGACGAAACACTGAAGCTTTCTTT. Protein: CASSPQGRNTEAFF. The gene calls are TRBV27 and TRBJ1-1, with D possibly TRBD1 on 5 matching bases. Germline CDR1 reads MNHEY; CDR2 reads SMNVEV (reference sequence). V lost 5 bases, J lost 2 bases, and 12 bases lay in between. The CDR3 totals 14 residues.

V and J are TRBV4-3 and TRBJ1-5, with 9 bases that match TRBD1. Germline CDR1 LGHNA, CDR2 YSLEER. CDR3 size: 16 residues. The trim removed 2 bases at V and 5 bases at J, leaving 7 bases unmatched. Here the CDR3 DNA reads TGCGCCAGCAGCCAAAGGACAGGGGAAGGGGATCAGCCCCAGCATTTT. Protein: CASSQRTGEGDQPQHF.

CDR3 in DNA: TGTGCCAGCAGCTTTAGCGGGGGGGCCACAGATACGCAGTATTTT. Its protein is CASSFSGGATDTQYF. The V call is TRBV7-3, the J call TRBJ2-3, with 11 bases matching TRBD2. Trimming removed 3 bases from V and 2 bases from J; junction bases left unmatched: 1. Germline CDR1 is SGHTA and CDR2 is FQGTGA. The CDR3 sequence is 15 residues long.

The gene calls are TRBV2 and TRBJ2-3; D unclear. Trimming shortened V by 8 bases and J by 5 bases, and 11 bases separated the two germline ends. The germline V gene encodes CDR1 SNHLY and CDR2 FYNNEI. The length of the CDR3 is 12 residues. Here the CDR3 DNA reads TGTGCCAGCCGTACCGACGGAGATACGCAGTATTTT. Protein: CASRTDGDTQYF.

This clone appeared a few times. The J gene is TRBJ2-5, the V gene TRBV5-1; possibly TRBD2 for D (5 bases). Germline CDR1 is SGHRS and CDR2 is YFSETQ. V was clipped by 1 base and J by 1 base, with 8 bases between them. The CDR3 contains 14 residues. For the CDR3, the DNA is TGCGCCAGCAGCTTGAGCGGCAGCCAAGAGACCCAGTACTTC. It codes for CASSLSGSQETQYF.

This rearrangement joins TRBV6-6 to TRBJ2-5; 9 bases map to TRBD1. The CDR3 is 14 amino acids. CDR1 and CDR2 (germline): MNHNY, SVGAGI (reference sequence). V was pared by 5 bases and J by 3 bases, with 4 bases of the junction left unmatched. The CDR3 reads CASSKQGAKETQYF. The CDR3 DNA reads TGTGCCAGCAGTAAACAGGGGGCGAAAGAGACCCAGTACTTC.

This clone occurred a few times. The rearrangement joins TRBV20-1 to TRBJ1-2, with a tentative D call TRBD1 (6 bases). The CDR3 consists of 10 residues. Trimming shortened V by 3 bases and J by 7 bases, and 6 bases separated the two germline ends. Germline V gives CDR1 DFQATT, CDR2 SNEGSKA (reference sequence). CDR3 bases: TGCAGTGCTAGGGGGGCTGGCTACACCTTC. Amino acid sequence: CSARGAGYTF.

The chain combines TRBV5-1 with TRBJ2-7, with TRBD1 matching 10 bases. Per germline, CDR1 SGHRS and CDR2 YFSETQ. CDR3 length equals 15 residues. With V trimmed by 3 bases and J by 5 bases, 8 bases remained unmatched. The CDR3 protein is CASSSRDRGIHEQYF. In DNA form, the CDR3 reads TGCGCCAGCAGCTCCCGGGACAGGGGTATCCACGAGCAGTACTTC.

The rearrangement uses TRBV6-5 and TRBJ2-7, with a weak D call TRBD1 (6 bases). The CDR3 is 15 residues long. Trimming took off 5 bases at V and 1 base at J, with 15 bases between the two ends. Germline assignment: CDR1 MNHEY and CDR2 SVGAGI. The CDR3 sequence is CASSPTGRWSYEQYF. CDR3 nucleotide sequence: TGTGCCAGCAGTCCAACAGGGAGATGGTCCTACGAGCAGTACTTC.

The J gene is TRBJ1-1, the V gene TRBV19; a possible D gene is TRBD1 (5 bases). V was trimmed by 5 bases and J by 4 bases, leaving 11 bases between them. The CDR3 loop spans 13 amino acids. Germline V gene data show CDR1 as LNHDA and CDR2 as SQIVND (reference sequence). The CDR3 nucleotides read TGTGCCAGTAGTCTTCAGGGCTCCACTGAAGCTTTCTTT. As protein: CASSLQGSTEAFF.